This TCR beta chain was recorded in a study of tumor-infiltrating lymphocytes in primary liver carcinoma. The overall study: Resecting the tumor surgically was how the patients' primary liver carcinoma was treated.

With regard to this clonotype: One junction end disagrees with the germline gene, perhaps due to a read error.

Per germline, CDR1 MGHRA and CDR2 YSYEKL. CDR3 length: 15 residues. Reverse transcription of roughly 0.45 ug total RNA with a constant-region primer produced TCR beta cDNA. Slightly modified ARM-PCR, run as three nested multiplex PCR rounds, produced the TCR beta libraries. It was with TRBV1-TRBV30 forward primers and a C-beta reverse primer that the first two PCR rounds were run, at roughly 9 cycles each. MiXCR, applied by TCRdb to the multiplex PCR reads, yields one record per CDR3 protein. Altogether about 200,000 distinct CDR3 sequences are present, about two thirds being singletons, with the ten largest covering about 7.1%. Germline DNA was also extracted, while the blood RNA originated from unsorted whole blood.

V gene TRBV4-1 combines with J gene TRBJ2-7; the match to TRBD2 covers 9 bases. The sequencing input was peripheral blood. The source of this sequence is a woman aged 55 to 70 with primary liver carcinoma and hepatitis B virus infection. Written as DNA, the CDR3 is TGCGCCGGCAGCCAAGTCACTAGCGGGTACTACGAGCAGTACTTC. Protein sequence: CAGSQVTSGYYEQYF.